What follows are 5 T cell receptor beta chains derived from one specimen sequenced in a study of blood T cell repertoires in COVID-19. Using immunoSEQ multiplex PCR, the repertoire was profiled, and TCRdb retains in-frame clones only, with some absent. This sample carries about 200,000 clones, roughly four fifths of them seen once, and the ten largest clones take 12%. Sequencing was done on a sample of PBMCs or T cells enriched from blood (not recorded which). All receptors derive from a man in his forties or fifties who had recovered from COVID-19.

Note on this clone: Within the sample, other DNA sequences also encode this same CDR3. The chain has TRBV28 and TRBJ2-5, with D perhaps matching TRBD1 (6 bases). With 2 bases removed from V and 2 bases from J, the gap between germline ends came to 9 bases. Per germline, CDR1 MDHEN and CDR2 SYDVKM. The CDR3 loop spans 14 amino acids. The CDR3 region is CASSLPGQQETQYF. CDR3 coding DNA: TGTGCCAGCAGTTTACCTGGACAGCAAGAGACCCAGTACTTC.

A note on this clone: One junction end does not reproduce the germline sequence, and a read error may be involved. The chain links TRBV6-5 to TRBJ2-3; 10 bases match TRBD1. The CDR3 is 12 amino acids. Per germline, CDR1 MNHEY and CDR2 SVGAGI. The CDR3 loop reads CASSSLGTGVLF. The CDR3 DNA reads as TGTGCCAGCAGCTCCCTGGGGACAGGGGTCCTTTTT.

The genes are TRBV2 and TRBJ2-5; unclear D gene. This CDR3 has 10 amino acids. The V gene's germline CDR1 is SNHLY and CDR2 FYNNEI. V was clipped by 6 bases and J by 9 bases, with 8 bases between them. Here the CDR3 DNA reads TGTGCCAGCAGGTCGGCGGCCCAGTACTTC. Encoded protein: CASRSAAQYF.

The chain employs TRBV13 and TRBJ2-5; 14 bases map to TRBD2. V gave up 4 bases and J gave up 5 bases; unmatched junction bases: 6. Germline V CDR1 and CDR2: PRHDT, FYEKMQ (reference sequence). The CDR3 extends over 16 amino acids. This CDR3 is CASSSGLAGVRETQYF. The DNA of the CDR3 is TGTGCCAGCAGCTCGGGACTAGCGGGAGTTCGGGAGACCCAGTACTTC.

This rearrangement joins TRBV30 to TRBJ2-2; TRBD2 matches 8 bases. This CDR3 has 14 amino acids. The V and J ends lost 3 bases and 6 bases, in that order; junction bases with no gene match: 6. Germline assignment: CDR1 GTSNPN and CDR2 SVGIG (reference sequence). CDR3 nucleotides: TGTGCCTGGAGGCCGGGACTAGGCGCCGGGGAGCTGTTTTTT. As protein: CAWRPGLGAGELFF. Complete variable domain (other parts from reference TRBV30 and TRBJ2-2): SQTIHQWPATLVQPVGSPLSLECTVEGTSNPNLYWYRQAAGRGLQLLFYSVGIGQISSEVPQNLSASRPQDRQFILSSKKLLLSDSGFYLCAWRPGLGAGELFFGEGSRLTVL.